This passage covers 2 T cell receptor beta chains from one sample sequenced in a study of tumor-infiltrating lymphocytes in oesophageal squamous cell carcinoma. Each CDR3 protein gets one entry after TCRdb re-called the PCR reads with MiXCR. This repertoire shows over 10,000 distinct CDR3 sequences, nearly 60% found once; its top ten account for approximately 30%. The source material was esophageal tumor tissue. Source of these receptors: a female donor with esophageal squamous cell carcinoma.

The chain combines TRBV7-8 with TRBJ2-5; weak D call: TRBD2 (5 bases). TRBJ2-7 matches the DNA end more closely, so the J call is doubtful. The CDR3 sequence is 12 residues long. The germline gives CDR1 SGHVS, CDR2 FQNEAQ. The CDR3 DNA sequence: TGTGCCAGCAGGTTGGAGGCGGGCGAGCAGTACTTC. Translating it yields CASRLEAGEQYF.

This clonotype was counted a few times. Sequence at one end of the junction differs from germline and may be a read error. The chain has TRBV7-2 and TRBJ2-7, with unresolved D. Germline V gives CDR1 SGHTA, CDR2 FQGNSA. CDR3 length equals 14 residues. The CDR3 nucleotides are TGTGCCAGCAGCTTATCCCTCCGATCCTACGAGCAGTACTTT. This gives the protein CASSLSLRSYEQYF. The whole variable domain, filled in from reference TRBV7-2 and TRBJ2-7, reads GAGVSQSPSNKVTEKGKDVELRCDPISGHTALYWYRQSLGQGLEFLIYFQGNSAPDKSGLPSDRFSAERTGGSVSTLTIQRTQQEDSAVYLCASSLSLRSYEQYFGPGTRLTVT.